This T cell receptor (beta chain) was obtained from a study of regulatory T cells in long-lasting Graves disease. CDR3 regions were amplified by Arm-PCR using iRepertoire HTBI primers to build TCR beta libraries. One entry per CDR3 protein, called by TCRdb with MiXCR from the multiplex PCR reads. The top ten hold around 26% of the sample, which has about 420,000 distinct CDR3 sequences, roughly a quarter seen once. The time point denotes: persistent/refractory GD, antithyroid drugs over 5 years with positive TRAb. Scientists built the TCR library using RNA that was extracted from PBMCs. Graves' disease diagnosis followed American Thyroid Association guidelines. Between the trimmed V and J ends, which lost 3 bases and 1 base, there was a span of 10 bases. Germline V CDR1 and CDR2: SNHLY, FYNNEI. This CDR3 is 14 amino acids long. This clonotype appeared a few times.

The origin of this receptor is a female donor with Graves disease. The V call is TRBV2, the J call TRBJ2-7; a possible D gene is TRBD1 (5 bases). Source: peripheral blood mononuclear cells (PBMCs), taken when the disease was refractory, from a patient treated with antithyroid drugs. The CDR3 nucleotides are TGTGCCAGCAGTGACAGGGAATTTTCCTACGAGCAGTACTTC. It yields the protein CASSDREFSYEQYF.